This note documents a single T cell receptor (beta chain) sequence. V gave up 5 bases and J gave up 2 bases, with 11 bases separating them. The CDR3 extends over 14 amino acids. The germline V gene has CDR1 LNHDA and CDR2 SQIVND (reference sequence). The data belong to a study of blood T cell repertoires in COVID-19. About the study: COVID-19 samples from acute and convalescent phases originated in the United States, Italy and Spain. PBMCs, B-cell-depleted T cells, or T cells provided the cDNA or gDNA that made up the material.

Authors' data handling: Estimation of nucleated cell counts relied on the amplification of reference gene primers. Profiling relied on immunoSEQ multiplex PCR, and the TCRdb table lists in-frame clones only, not all of them. V, J and clone size derive from that table, while D and trimming were established from the DNA sequence. The sample yields some 170,000 clones, around 90% seen once. The genes are TRBV19 and TRBJ2-3; weak D call: TRBD1 (6 bases). Sequenced sample: peripheral blood. The sequence derives from a woman aged 50 to 65 with acute or convalescent COVID-19. CDR3 region: CASSPDRATDTQYF. The CDR3, as DNA: TGTGCCAGTAGTCCGGACAGAGCCACAGATACGCAGTATTTT.